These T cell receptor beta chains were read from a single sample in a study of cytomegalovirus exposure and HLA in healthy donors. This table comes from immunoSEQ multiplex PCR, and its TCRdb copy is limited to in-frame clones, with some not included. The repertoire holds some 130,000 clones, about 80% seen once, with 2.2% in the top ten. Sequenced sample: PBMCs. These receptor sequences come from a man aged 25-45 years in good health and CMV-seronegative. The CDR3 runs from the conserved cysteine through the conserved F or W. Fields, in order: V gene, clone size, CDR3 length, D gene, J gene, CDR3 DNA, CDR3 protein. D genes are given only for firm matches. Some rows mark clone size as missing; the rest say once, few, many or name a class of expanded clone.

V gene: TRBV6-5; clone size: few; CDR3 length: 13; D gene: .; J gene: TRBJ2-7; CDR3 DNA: TGTGCCAGCAGGGATCCAGGGATCGTCGAGCAGTACTTC; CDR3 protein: CASRDPGIVEQYF
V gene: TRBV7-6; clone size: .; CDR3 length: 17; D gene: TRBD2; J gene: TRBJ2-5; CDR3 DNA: TGTGCCAGCAGCCCCCTTAGGAGTAGCGGGAGAGTGGGGGAGCAGTACTTC; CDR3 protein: CASSPLRSSGRVGEQYF
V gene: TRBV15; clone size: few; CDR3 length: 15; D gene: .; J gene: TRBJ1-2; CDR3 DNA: TGTGCCACCAGCTTTCTAAAGGGGGCTAACTATGGCTACACCTTC; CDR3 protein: CATSFLKGANYGYTF
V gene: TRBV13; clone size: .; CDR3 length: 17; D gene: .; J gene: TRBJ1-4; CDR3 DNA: TGTGCCAGCAGCTTCGGGGGAGGGCGGGAACTTCCTGAAAAACTGTTTTTT; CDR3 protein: CASSFGGGRELPEKLFF
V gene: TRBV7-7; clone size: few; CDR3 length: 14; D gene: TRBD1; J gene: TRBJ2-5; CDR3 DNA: TGTGCCAGCAGCCGACAGGGGGCAGAAGAGACCCAGTACTTC; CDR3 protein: CASSRQGAEETQYF
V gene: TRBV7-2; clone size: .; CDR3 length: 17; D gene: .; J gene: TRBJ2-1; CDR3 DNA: TGTGCCAGCAGCCGTCGTTTCAAGGCTAGCTCCTACAATGAGCAGTTCTTC; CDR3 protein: CASSRRFKASSYNEQFF
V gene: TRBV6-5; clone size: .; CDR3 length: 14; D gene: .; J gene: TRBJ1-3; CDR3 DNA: TGTGCCAGCGGGGACACACTCTCTGGAAACACCATATATTTT; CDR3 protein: CASGDTLSGNTIYF
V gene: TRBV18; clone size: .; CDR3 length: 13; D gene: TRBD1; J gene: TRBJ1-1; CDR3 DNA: TGTGCCAGCTCCCGACAGGGGGCAACTGAAGCTTTCTTT; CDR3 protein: CASSRQGATEAFF
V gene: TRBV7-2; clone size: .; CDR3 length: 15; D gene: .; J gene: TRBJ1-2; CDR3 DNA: TGTGCCAGCAGCTCACAGGGCCTTCAGGTCGGTGGCTACACCTTC; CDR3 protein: CASSSQGLQVGGYTF
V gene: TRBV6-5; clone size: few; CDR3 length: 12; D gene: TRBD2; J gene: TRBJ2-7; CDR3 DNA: TGTGCCAGCAGCAAAGCGGGAGCCGAGCAGTACTTC; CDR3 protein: CASSKAGAEQYF
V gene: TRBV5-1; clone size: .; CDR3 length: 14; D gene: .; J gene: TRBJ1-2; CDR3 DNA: TGCGCCAGCAGCTTGGGAGAGACAACGGGGGGCTACACCTTC; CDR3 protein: CASSLGETTGGYTF
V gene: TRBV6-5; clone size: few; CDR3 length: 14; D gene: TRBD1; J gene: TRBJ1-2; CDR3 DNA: TGTGCCAGCAGAATTAGACAGGGTTCCGAAGGCTACACCTTC; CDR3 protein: CASRIRQGSEGYTF
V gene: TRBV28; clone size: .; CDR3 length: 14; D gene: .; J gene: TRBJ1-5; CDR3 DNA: TGTGCCAGCACACGGGCGGGGGCCCTCCAGCCCCAGCATTTT; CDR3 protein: CASTRAGALQPQHF
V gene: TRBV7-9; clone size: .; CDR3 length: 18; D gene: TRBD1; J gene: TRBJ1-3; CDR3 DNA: TGTGCCAGCAGCTTAGCCTACAACCGGGACAGGGGTGGAAACACCATATATTTT; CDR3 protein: CASSLAYNRDRGGNTIYF
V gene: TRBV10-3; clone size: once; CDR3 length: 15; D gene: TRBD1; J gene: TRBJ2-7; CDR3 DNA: TGTGCCATCAGTGAGTCTCAGGGGGAGTACTACGAGCAGTACTTC; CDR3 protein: CAISESQGEYYEQYF
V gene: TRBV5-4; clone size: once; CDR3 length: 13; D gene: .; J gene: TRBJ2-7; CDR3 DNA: TGTGCCAGCAGCGAACAGACGGTAAACGAGCAGTACTTC; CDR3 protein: CASSEQTVNEQYF
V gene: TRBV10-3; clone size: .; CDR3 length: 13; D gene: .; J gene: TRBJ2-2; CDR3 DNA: TGTGCCATCAGTGAGCTCCTCACCGGGGAGCTGTTTTTT; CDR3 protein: CAISELLTGELFF
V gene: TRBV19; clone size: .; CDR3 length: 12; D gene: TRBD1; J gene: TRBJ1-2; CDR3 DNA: TGTGCCAGTAGCCAACAGGGGTATGGCTACACCTTC; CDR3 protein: CASSQQGYGYTF
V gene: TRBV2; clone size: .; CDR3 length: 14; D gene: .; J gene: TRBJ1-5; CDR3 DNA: TGTGCCAGCAGGCGGTCGGGGGAGAATCAGCCCCAGCATTTT; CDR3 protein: CASRRSGENQPQHF
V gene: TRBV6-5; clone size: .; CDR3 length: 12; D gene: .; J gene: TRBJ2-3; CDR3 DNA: TGTGCCAGCAGTTACGGCCTAGATACGCAGTATTTT; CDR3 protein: CASSYGLDTQYF
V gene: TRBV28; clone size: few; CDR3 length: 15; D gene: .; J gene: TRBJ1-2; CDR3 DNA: TGTGCCAGCAGTTTGGCAGGGTTTTATGTTCATGGCTACACCTTC; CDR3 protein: CASSLAGFYVHGYTF
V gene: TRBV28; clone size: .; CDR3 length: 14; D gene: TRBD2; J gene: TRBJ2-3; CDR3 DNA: TGTGCCAGCTTCGGCGGGAGTAGGTCAGATACGCAGTATTTT; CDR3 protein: CASFGGSRSDTQYF
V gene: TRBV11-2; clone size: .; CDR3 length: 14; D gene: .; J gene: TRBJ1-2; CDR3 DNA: TGTGCCAGCAGCCCCTCGGGGGTGGACTATGGCTACACCTTC; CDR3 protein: CASSPSGVDYGYTF
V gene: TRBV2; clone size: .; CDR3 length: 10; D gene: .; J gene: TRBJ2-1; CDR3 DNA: TGTGTCAGCCTAAACAATGAGCAGTTCTTC; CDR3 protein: CVSLNNEQFF
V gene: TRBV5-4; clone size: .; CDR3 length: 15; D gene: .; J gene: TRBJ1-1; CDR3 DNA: TGTGCCAGCAGCTTGGGAGGGAAGGCCAGCACTGAAGCTTTCTTT; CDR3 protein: CASSLGGKASTEAFF
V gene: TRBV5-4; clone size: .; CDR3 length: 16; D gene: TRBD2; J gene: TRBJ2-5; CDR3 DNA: TGTGCCAGCAGCTTGTATTTAGCGGGAGAGGAGGAGACCCAGTACTTC; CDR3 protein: CASSLYLAGEEETQYF